A selection of T cell receptor beta chains follows, all from one sample in a study of blood T cell repertoires in COVID-19. Libraries were prepared by immunoSEQ multiplex PCR; TCRdb keeps only in-frame clonotypes and omits some of them. The data contain a few hundred thousand clones, approximately 81% of them singletons. The specimen sequenced was peripheral blood. The receptors were gathered from a woman older than 75 with COVID-19, enrolled during active disease. The CDR3 runs from the conserved cysteine through the conserved F or W. D genes are given only for firm matches. Size is omitted from some rows. Given values are once, few, many or a class for expanded clones.

clone_size	v_call	j_call	d_call	cdr3_aa	cdr3_nt
NA	TRBV6-5	TRBJ1-2	NA	CASRTWRDGYTF	TGTGCCAGCAGAACTTGGAGAGATGGCTACACCTTC
few	TRBV10-3	TRBJ1-1	NA	CAISAGPNTEAFF	TGTGCCATCAGTGCAGGGCCGAACACTGAAGCTTTCTTT
once	TRBV5-1	TRBJ2-5	TRBD2	CASSLGGLAETQYF	TGCGCCAGCAGCTTGGGGGGACTAGCCGAGACCCAGTACTTC
NA	TRBV3-1/TRBV3-2	TRBJ2-7	NA	CASSQGGSDYEQYF	TGTGCCAGCAGCCAAGGAGGGTCTGACTACGAGCAGTACTTC
NA	TRBV9	TRBJ1-3	NA	CASSVYETSLSGNTIYF	TGTGCCAGCAGCGTATATGAAACGTCACTCTCTGGAAACACCATATATTTT
NA	TRBV5-4	TRBJ2-5	NA	CASSRRDRGQETQYF	TGTGCCAGCAGCCGACGTGACCGAGGCCAAGAGACCCAGTACTTC
NA	TRBV27	TRBJ2-1	TRBD2	CASSPRTSGAFASYNEQFF	TGTGCCAGCAGTCCCCGGACTAGCGGGGCTTTCGCCTCCTACAATGAGCAGTTCTTC
NA	TRBV10-2	TRBJ1-1	NA	CASSDGRGLPEAFF	TGCGCCAGCAGTGATGGCAGGGGCCTCCCTGAAGCTTTCTTT
NA	TRBV24-1	TRBJ2-1	TRBD2	CATSDQISGGHHNEQFF	TGTGCCACCAGTGATCAGATTAGCGGGGGGCATCACAATGAGCAGTTCTTC
NA	TRBV11-3	TRBJ2-5	NA	CASSLGLGAGSQETQYF	TGTGCCAGCAGCTTAGGGCTAGGGGCGGGGTCCCAAGAGACCCAGTACTTC
NA	TRBV6-5	TRBJ2-1	TRBD1	CASRGGQGPYNEQFF	TGTGCCAGCAGAGGGGGACAGGGGCCCTACAATGAGCAGTTCTTC
NA	TRBV7-8	TRBJ1-2	NA	CASSFRGTYGYTF	TGTGCCAGCAGCTTCAGGGGTACCTATGGCTACACCTTC
NA	TRBV15	TRBJ2-7	TRBD1	CATSDGQGPYEQYF	TGTGCCACCAGTGACGGACAGGGACCCTACGAGCAGTACTTC
NA	TRBV4-2	TRBJ2-3	TRBD1	CASSLGQGPTDTQYF	TGTGCCAGCAGCCTCGGACAGGGCCCCACAGATACGCAGTATTTT
NA	TRBV28	TRBJ1-1	NA	CASSLQVTETEAFF	TGTGCCAGCAGTTTACAAGTGACGGAGACTGAAGCTTTCTTT
NA	TRBV12-3/TRBV12-4	TRBJ1-2	NA	CASTEDHYGYTF	TGTGCCAGCACGGAGGATCACTATGGCTACACCTTC
few	TRBV29-1	TRBJ1-1	NA	CSVGQALNTEAFF	TGCAGCGTTGGACAGGCCTTGAACACTGAAGCTTTCTTT
once	TRBV3-1/TRBV3-2	TRBJ2-3	TRBD2	CASSQRWGLAGGSTDTQYF	TGTGCCAGCAGCCAAAGGTGGGGACTAGCGGGGGGTAGCACAGATACGCAGTATTTT
few	TRBV11-2	TRBJ1-1	NA	CASSLVSRTEAFF	TGTGCCAGCAGCTTAGTGTCGAGGACTGAAGCTTTCTTT
few	TRBV6-1	TRBJ1-2	NA	CASSEALQPGEHGYTF	TGTGCCAGCAGTGAAGCGCTTCAACCGGGGGAGCATGGCTACACCTTC
NA	TRBV7-8	TRBJ2-2	NA	CASSAVAGELFF	TGTGCCAGCAGCGCGGTGGCCGGGGAGCTGTTTTTT
NA	TRBV27	TRBJ1-1	NA	CASSLSRGRTEAFF	TGTGCCAGCAGTTTGTCCAGGGGTAGGACTGAAGCTTTCTTT
NA	TRBV6-5	TRBJ2-3	NA	CASSPRLGSDTQYF	TGTGCCAGCAGTCCCCGACTCGGATCAGATACGCAGTATTTT
NA	TRBV7-2	TRBJ1-6	TRBD1	CASSSGQGGNSPLHF	TGTGCCAGCAGCTCCGGACAGGGGGGAAATTCACCCCTCCACTTT
NA	TRBV5-1	TRBJ2-5	NA	CASRPGGIQETQYF	TGCGCCAGCAGGCCAGGGGGGATCCAAGAGACCCAGTACTTC
NA	TRBV5-1	TRBJ1-2	NA	CASSLGQNYGYTF	TGCGCCAGCAGCTTAGGACAGAACTATGGCTACACCTTC
NA	TRBV14	TRBJ2-2	NA	CASSQGLPTGELFF	TGTGCCAGCAGCCAGGGACTTCCCACCGGGGAGCTGTTTTTT
NA	TRBV10-3	TRBJ1-1	NA	CAISDGGHMNTEAFF	TGTGCCATCAGTGACGGAGGCCACATGAACACTGAAGCTTTCTTT
NA	TRBV6-5	TRBJ1-2	NA	CASTSGYGYTF	TGTGCCAGCACGTCCGGCTATGGCTACACCTTC
NA	TRBV18	TRBJ2-5	TRBD1	CASSLDRGEETQYF	TGTGCCAGCTCGCTAGACAGGGGGGAAGAGACCCAGTACTTC
NA	TRBV5-4	TRBJ2-6	TRBD1	CASSAVPGQGISGANVLTF	TGTGCCAGCAGCGCTGTCCCGGGACAGGGAATATCTGGGGCCAACGTCCTGACTTTC
NA	TRBV19	TRBJ1-4	NA	CASRQQATNEKLFF	TGTGCCAGTAGACAGCAAGCAACTAATGAAAAACTGTTTTTT
NA	TRBV11-2	TRBJ2-5	NA	CASSFRETQYF	TGTGCCAGCAGCTTTCGGGAGACCCAGTACTTC
NA	TRBV5-1	TRBJ2-1	TRBD1	CASSWGTGANEQFF	TGCGCCAGCAGCTGGGGGACAGGGGCCAATGAGCAGTTCTTC
NA	TRBV7-3	TRBJ1-2	NA	CASSVDGASGYTF	TGTGCCAGCAGCGTCGATGGGGCATCCGGCTACACCTTC
NA	TRBV7-2	TRBJ1-4	TRBD1	CASSFGQGRGEKLFF	TGTGCCAGCAGCTTCGGACAGGGACGGGGGGAAAAACTGTTTTTT
NA	TRBV19	TRBJ1-4	TRBD1	CASRLTGGGEKLFF	TGTGCCAGTAGGCTGACAGGGGGCGGTGAAAAACTGTTTTTT
NA	TRBV11-2	TRBJ2-3	TRBD1	CASSAGQGKSDTQYF	TGTGCCAGCAGCGCCGGACAGGGAAAAAGCGATACGCAGTATTTT
NA	TRBV28	TRBJ2-3	NA	CASSDLGGAQSTDTQYF	TGTGCCAGCAGTGACTTGGGGGGGGCGCAATCCACAGATACGCAGTATTTT
NA	TRBV27	TRBJ2-1	TRBD2	CASRRLAGGPYNEQFF	TGTGCCAGCAGAAGACTAGCGGGGGGTCCTTACAATGAGCAGTTCTTC
NA	TRBV4-3	TRBJ2-2	NA	CASSQDPPQVSGELFF	TGCGCCAGCAGCCAAGATCCCCCCCAGGTCTCCGGGGAGCTGTTTTTT
NA	TRBV29-1	TRBJ1-2	TRBD1	CSVEKDRNLGGYTF	TGCAGCGTTGAGAAGGACAGGAACCTTGGAGGCTACACCTTC
few	TRBV7-2	TRBJ2-5	TRBD2	CASSSGLVGQTQYF	TGTGCCAGCAGCTCGGGACTAGTGGGACAGACCCAGTACTTC
NA	TRBV19	TRBJ2-7	TRBD1	CASISRSRDRASYEQYF	TGTGCCAGTATCTCTAGATCCCGGGACAGGGCTTCCTACGAGCAGTACTTC
few	TRBV5-1	TRBJ2-5	TRBD2	CASSLAGGARVQETQYF	TGCGCCAGCAGCTTGGCCGGGGGGGCTCGGGTTCAAGAGACCCAGTACTTC
NA	TRBV19	TRBJ1-4	TRBD1	CASSLGQGKDTEKLFF	TGTGCCAGTAGTCTCGGACAGGGAAAGGACACTGAAAAACTGTTTTTT
NA	TRBV6-2/TRBV6-3	TRBJ2-1	TRBD2	CASSYSTSGLPNEQFF	TGTGCCAGCAGTTACTCGACTAGCGGGCTTCCCAATGAGCAGTTCTTC
once	TRBV6-5	TRBJ2-1	NA	CASVRGIYNEQFF	TGTGCCAGCGTACGGGGAATATACAATGAGCAGTTCTTC
NA	TRBV2	TRBJ1-1	NA	CASRPTGNTEAFF	TGTGCCAGCAGACCTACAGGGAACACTGAAGCTTTCTTT
NA	TRBV5-6	TRBJ2-2	TRBD2	CASSAGLAGAGTGELFF	TGTGCCAGCAGCGCGGGACTAGCGGGGGCCGGCACCGGGGAGCTGTTTTTT
few	TRBV12-3/TRBV12-4	TRBJ1-2	NA	CASSLSKYGYTF	TGTGCCAGCAGTTTATCTAAGTATGGCTACACCTTC
NA	TRBV7-2	TRBJ2-7	TRBD1	CASSSDRAAYEQYF	TGTGCCAGCAGCTCCGACAGGGCAGCCTACGAGCAGTACTTC
NA	TRBV19	TRBJ2-3	NA	CASSPGARITDTQYF	TGTGCCAGTAGTCCAGGGGCCCGAATCACAGATACGCAGTATTTT
NA	TRBV2	TRBJ1-2	NA	CASRLQFNYGYTF	TGTGCCAGCAGGTTACAATTTAACTATGGCTACACCTTC
NA	TRBV5-1	TRBJ2-3	TRBD2	CASSPTRAGGTDTQYF	TGCGCCAGCAGCCCCACCCGAGCGGGGGGCACAGATACGCAGTATTTT
NA	TRBV5-1	TRBJ2-6	TRBD1	CASSLDTPGQARSGANVLTF	TGCGCCAGCAGCTTGGATACGCCGGGACAGGCTCGCTCTGGGGCCAACGTCCTGACTTTC
once	TRBV29-1	TRBJ2-5	TRBD2	CSVGGDSRETQYF	TGCAGCGTGGGGGGGGACTCGCGGGAGACCCAGTACTTC
NA	TRBV30	TRBJ1-2	NA	CAWSVTGYDGYTF	TGTGCCTGGAGTGTCACAGGGTATGATGGCTACACCTTC